This record covers a single T cell receptor beta chain. The specificity of this receptor is unknown. No much larger clone exists at a distance of one base, and base qualities are not known. The data are from a study of beta chain features in type 1 diabetes (dated by TCRdb to 2016 to 2019). For the study in its entirety: Mean age, gender distribution, total cell number and subset yield were not different between patients and healthy donors. A total of 90 million to 130 million sorted cells were examined across all samples, and a strong correlation was observed between cell number per subset and RNA yield. In the study, recently diagnosed type 1 diabetes patients and matched healthy donors were compared on the TCRB repertoires of their sorted circulating CD4+ T cell subsets. Naive and central memory subsets were obtained from all 30 or so donors, but regulatory and stem cell-like memory subsets were isolated from only 8 patients and roughly eight healthy donors. The full study reports these points: Shorter templates might have been favored by PCR, but patient and control samples were amplified and corrected together, so both groups would have been affected equally by any skew. HLA sub-analyses involved small numbers of individuals, so any influence of HLA type on TCRB rearrangement remained unresolved. Because cDNA was sequenced instead of genomic DNA, activated cells with high expression could be over-represented, although the groups did not differ in activation or CD3 levels. At VDJ recombination sites, type 1 diabetes patients had fewer insertions and more deleted nucleotides, which implies abnormalities in thymic rearrangement. The naive, central memory and regulatory TCRB repertoires appeared to resemble one another more closely among patients than among healthy donors. Type 1 diabetes patients showed a moderate but significant shortening of TCRB CDR3 length in all four CD4+ subsets.

From the cysteine up to the phenylalanine, the CDR3 has a length of 13 residues. Here the CDR3 DNA is all that survives: 39 bases in frame from base 1. Trimming takes 2 bases off V and 4 bases off J; junction bases not matched to a gene: 3. The germline V gene encodes CDR1 GTSNPN and CDR2 SVGIG (reference sequence). From each donor, a single peripheral blood sample of roughly 0.11 L on average was drawn into heparinised tubes. A BD FACSAria II was used to sort naive, central memory, regulatory and stem cell-like memory CD4+ T cells with a panel that included CD45RO, CCR7, CD25, CD127, CD95 and CD27. All sorted populations exceeded 98% purity. Right away, PBMCs were isolated by Lymphoprep density gradient centrifugation and were stained directly, with no culture step. So that batch effects would be minimized, each experiment stained and sorted samples in pairs, pairing one healthy donor with one patient.

All of the isolated RNA was reverse transcribed with the High Capacity cDNA Reverse Transcription Kit, so expressed TCRB transcripts were sequenced. Deep immunoSEQ sequencing was applied to naive, central memory and regulatory T cell samples, giving an average of about 3.6 million total reads per sample. Sorted cells were lysed in RLT buffer, and RNA was extracted using DNase-treated RNeasy Micro or Mini kits according to cell number. Each cell subset was processed on its own to prevent cross-contamination, while patient and healthy donor samples were processed together. Using the immunoSEQ multiplex PCR, TCRB sequences were amplified from cDNA into 87-bp fragments spanning the CDR3 region. Sequencing of the amplicons was done on the Illumina HiSeq platform. The authors' analysis ran thus. Synthetic template baselines were used to correct PCR bias computationally, reads within Hamming distance 2 were collapsed together, and singletons that could not be merged were discarded. Reads were aligned against IMGT so that V, D and J genes, CDR3 length and insertions or deletions at six rearrangement sites could be assigned. Within each subset, clonotype counts were normalized to sorted cell number, and only after that were true diversity and Gini coefficients computed with the tcR R package. The overlap coefficient, calculated on TCRB nucleotide sequences, was used to measure repertoire sharing. Out-of-frame TCRB sequences from naive cells were analyzed to stand in for the pre-selection repertoire. TCRdb provides this immuneACCESS table in a form limited to in-frame rearrangements. Some clones are lacking; in checked studies, under half of them reflect an unresolved V gene, and why the rest are absent is not known. The V and J calls and the clone size are those of that table, but D and trimming were determined from the DNA. The sample has approximately 340,000 clones on record, about 15% of them singletons. The ten biggest clones cover 0.019% of the sample.

This TCR was sampled from a woman younger than 35 in good health. The sequencing sample was made of naive CD4+ T cells from blood. This specimen's cell subset or site label, interpreted: true naive CD4+ T cells. Recombination linked TRBV30 to TRBJ2-5, and 8 junction bases match TRBD1. The CDR3 region reads CAWSSTGAETQYF. The DNA reads TGTGCCTGGAGTTCGACAGGGGCAGAGACCCAGTACTTC.